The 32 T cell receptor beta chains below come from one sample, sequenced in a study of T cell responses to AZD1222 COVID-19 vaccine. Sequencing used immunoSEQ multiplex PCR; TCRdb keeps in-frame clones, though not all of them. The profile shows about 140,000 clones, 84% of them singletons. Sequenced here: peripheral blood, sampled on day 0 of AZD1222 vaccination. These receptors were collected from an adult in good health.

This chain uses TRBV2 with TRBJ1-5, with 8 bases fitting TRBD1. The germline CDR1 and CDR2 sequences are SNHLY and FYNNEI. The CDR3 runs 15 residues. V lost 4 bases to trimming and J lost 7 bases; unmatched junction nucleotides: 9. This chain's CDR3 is CASSVDGQGRQPQHF. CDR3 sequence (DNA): TGTGCCAGCAGTGTAGACGGACAGGGAAGGCAGCCCCAGCATTTT.

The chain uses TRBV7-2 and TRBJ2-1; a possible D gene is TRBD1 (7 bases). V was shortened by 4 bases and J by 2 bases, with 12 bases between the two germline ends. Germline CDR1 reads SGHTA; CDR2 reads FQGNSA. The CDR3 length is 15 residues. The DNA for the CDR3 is TGTGCCAGCAGCTCGCAGGGGGGAACCTACAATGAGCAGTTCTTC. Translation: CASSSQGGTYNEQFF. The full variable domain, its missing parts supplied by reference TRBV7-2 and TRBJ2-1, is GAGVSQSPSNKVTEKGKDVELRCDPISGHTALYWYRQSLGQGLEFLIYFQGNSAPDKSGLPSDRFSAERTGGSVSTLTIQRTQQEDSAVYLCASSSQGGTYNEQFFGPGTRLTVL.

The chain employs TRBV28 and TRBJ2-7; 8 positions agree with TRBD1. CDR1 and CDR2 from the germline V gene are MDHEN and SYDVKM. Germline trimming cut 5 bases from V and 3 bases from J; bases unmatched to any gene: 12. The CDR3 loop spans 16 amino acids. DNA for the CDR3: TGTGCCAGCAGTCTACCCCCCCGACAGGGGTTCTACGAGCAGTACTTC. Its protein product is CASSLPPRQGFYEQYF.

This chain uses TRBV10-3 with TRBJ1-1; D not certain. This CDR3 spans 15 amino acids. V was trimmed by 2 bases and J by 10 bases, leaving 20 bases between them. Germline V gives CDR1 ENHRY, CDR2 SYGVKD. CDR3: CAISEHEAAISRAFF. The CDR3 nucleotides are TGTGCCATCAGTGAGCACGAGGCGGCAATTTCACGAGCTTTCTTT.

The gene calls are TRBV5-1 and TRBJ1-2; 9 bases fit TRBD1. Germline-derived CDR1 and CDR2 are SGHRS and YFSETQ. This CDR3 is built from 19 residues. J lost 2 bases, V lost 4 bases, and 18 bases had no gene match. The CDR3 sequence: CASSATRDRVVRSNYGYTF. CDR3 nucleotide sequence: TGCGCCAGCAGCGCCACAAGGGACAGGGTAGTCAGGTCGAACTATGGCTACACCTTC.

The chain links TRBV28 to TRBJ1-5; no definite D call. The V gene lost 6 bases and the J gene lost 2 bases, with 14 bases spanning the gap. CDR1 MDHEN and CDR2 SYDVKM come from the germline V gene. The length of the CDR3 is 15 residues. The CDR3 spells CASSPGWKGNQPQHF. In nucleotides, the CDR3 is TGTGCCAGCAGCCCGGGGTGGAAGGGCAATCAGCCCCAGCATTTT.

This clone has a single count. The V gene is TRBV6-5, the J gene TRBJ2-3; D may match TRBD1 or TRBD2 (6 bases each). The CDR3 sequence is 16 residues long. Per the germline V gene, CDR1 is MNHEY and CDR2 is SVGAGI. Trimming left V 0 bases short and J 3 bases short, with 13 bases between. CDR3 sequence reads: CASSYSSGARTDTQYF. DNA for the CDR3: TGTGCCAGCAGTTACTCGTCGGGGGCACGAACAGATACGCAGTATTTT.

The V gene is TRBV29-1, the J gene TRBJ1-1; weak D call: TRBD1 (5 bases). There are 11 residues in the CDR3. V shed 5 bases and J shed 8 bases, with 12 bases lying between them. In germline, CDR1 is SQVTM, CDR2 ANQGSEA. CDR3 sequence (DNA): TGCAGCGTTAGAGGACACATCGAAGCTTTCTTT. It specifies CSVRGHIEAFF. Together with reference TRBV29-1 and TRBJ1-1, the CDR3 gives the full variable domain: SAVISQKPSRDICQRGTSLTIQCQVDSQVTMMFWYRQQPGQSLTLIATANQGSEATYESGFVIDKFPISRPNLTFSTLTVSNMSPEDSSIYLCSVRGHIEAFFGQGTRLTVV.

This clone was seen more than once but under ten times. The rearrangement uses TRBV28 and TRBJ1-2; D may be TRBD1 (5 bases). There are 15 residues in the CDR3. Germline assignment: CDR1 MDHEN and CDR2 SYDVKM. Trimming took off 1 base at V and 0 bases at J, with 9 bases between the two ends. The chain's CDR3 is CASSLLTVPNYGYTF. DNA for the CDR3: TGTGCCAGCAGTTTATTGACAGTTCCTAACTATGGCTACACCTTC.

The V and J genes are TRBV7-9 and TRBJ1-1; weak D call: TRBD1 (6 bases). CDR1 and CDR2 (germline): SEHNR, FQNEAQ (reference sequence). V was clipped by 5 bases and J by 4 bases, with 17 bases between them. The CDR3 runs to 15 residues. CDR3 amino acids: CASSPRTVGSTEAFF. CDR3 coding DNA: TGTGCCAGCAGCCCTAGGACAGTTGGCAGCACTGAAGCTTTCTTT. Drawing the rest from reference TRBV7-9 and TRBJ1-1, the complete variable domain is DTGVSQNPRHKITKRGQNVTFRCDPISEHNRLYWYRQTLGQGPEFLTYFQNEAQLEKSRLLSDRFSAERPKGSFSTLEIQRTEQGDSAMYLCASSPRTVGSTEAFFGQGTRLTVV.

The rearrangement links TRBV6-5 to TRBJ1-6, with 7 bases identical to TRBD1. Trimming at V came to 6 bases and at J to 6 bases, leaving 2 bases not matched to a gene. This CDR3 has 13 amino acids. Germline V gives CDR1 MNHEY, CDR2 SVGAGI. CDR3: CASSTGVNSPLHF. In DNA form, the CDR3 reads TGTGCCAGCAGCACAGGGGTTAATTCACCCCTCCACTTT.

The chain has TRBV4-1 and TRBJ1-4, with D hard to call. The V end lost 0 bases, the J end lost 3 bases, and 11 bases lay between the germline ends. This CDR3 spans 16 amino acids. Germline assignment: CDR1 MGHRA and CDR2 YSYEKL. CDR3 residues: CASSQDFGVSNEKLFF. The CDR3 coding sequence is TGCGCCAGCAGCCAAGATTTCGGGGTTTCTAATGAAAAACTGTTTTTT.

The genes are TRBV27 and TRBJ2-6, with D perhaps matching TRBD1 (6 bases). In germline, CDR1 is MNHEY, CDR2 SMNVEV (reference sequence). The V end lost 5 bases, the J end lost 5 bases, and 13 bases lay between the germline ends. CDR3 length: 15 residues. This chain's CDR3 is CASSALRDRANVLTF. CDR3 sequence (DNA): TGTGCCAGCAGTGCCCTCCGGGACAGGGCCAACGTCCTGACTTTC.

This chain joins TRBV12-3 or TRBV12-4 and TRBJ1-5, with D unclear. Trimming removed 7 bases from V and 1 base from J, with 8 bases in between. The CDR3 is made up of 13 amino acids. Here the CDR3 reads CASTTLSNQPQHF. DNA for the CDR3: TGTGCCAGCACGACTCTCAGCAATCAGCCCCAGCATTTT.

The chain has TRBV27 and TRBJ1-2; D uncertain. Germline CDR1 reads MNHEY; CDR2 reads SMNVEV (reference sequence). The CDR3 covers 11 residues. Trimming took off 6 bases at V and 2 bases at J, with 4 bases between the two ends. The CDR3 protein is CASRANYGYTF. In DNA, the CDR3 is TGTGCCAGCAGGGCCAACTATGGCTACACCTTC.

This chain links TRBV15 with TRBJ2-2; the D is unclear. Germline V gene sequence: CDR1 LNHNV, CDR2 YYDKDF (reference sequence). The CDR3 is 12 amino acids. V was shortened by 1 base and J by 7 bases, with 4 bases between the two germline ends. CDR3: CATSRVDGELFF. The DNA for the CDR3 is TGTGCCACCAGCAGAGTTGACGGGGAGCTGTTTTTT.

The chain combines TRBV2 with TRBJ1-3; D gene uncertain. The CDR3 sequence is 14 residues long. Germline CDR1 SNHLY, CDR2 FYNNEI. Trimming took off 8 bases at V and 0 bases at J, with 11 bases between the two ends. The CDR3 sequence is CASVNPNSGNTIYF. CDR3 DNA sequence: TGTGCCAGCGTCAACCCCAACTCTGGAAACACCATATATTTT.

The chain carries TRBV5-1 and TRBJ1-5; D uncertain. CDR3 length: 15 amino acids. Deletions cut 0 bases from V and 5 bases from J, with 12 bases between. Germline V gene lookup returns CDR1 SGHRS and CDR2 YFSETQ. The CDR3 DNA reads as TGCGCCAGCAGCTTGGAAGGGATAGCGGATCAGCCCCAGCATTTT. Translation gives CASSLEGIADQPQHF.

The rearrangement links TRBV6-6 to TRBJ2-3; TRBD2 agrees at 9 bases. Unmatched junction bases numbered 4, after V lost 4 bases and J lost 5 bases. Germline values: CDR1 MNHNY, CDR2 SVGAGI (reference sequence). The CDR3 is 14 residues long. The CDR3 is CASSSSGAEDTQYF. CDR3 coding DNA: TGTGCCAGCAGTTCTAGCGGGGCGGAAGATACGCAGTATTTT.

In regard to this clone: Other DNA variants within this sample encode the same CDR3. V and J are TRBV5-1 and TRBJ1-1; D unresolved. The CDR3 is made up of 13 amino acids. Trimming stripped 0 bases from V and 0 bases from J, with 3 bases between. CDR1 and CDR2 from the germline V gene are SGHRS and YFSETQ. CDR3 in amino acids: CASSLGVNTEAFF. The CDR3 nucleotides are TGCGCCAGCAGCTTGGGCGTGAACACTGAAGCTTTCTTT.

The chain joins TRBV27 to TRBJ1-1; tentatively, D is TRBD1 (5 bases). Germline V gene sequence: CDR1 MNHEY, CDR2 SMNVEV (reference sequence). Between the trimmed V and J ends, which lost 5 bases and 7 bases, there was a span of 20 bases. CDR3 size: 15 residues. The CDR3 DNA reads TGTGCCAGCAGTCCGCCGGGACGGAGAACAGGTGAAGCTTTCTTT. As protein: CASSPPGRRTGEAFF.

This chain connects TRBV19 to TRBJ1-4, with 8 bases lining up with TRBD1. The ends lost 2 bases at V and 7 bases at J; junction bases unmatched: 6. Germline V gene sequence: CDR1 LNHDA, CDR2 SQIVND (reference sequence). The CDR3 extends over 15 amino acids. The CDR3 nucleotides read TGTGCCAGTAGTATAAGGAGACAGGGGACTGAAAAACTGTTTTTT. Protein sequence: CASSIRRQGTEKLFF. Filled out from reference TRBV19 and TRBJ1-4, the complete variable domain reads DGGITQSPKYLFRKEGQNVTLSCEQNLNHDAMYWYRQDPGQGLRLIYYSQIVNDFQKGDIAEGYSVSREKKESFPLTVTSAQKNPTAFYLCASSIRRQGTEKLFFGSGTQLSVL.

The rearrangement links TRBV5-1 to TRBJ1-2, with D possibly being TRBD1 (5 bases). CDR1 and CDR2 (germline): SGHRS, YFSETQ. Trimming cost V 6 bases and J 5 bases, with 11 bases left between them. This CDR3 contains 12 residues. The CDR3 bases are TGCGCCAGCATGGGGGTCGGGTATGGCTACACCTTC. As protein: CASMGVGYGYTF.

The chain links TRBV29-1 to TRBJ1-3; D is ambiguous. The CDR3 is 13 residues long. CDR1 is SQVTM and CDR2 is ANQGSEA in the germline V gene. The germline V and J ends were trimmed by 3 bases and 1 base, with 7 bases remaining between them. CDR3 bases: TGCAGCGTTGACGTGGGGTCTGGAAACACCATATATTTT. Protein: CSVDVGSGNTIYF.

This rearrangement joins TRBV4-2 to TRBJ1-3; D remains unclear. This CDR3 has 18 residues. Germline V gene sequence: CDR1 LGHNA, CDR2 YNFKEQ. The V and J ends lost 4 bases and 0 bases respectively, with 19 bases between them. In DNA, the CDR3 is TGTGCCAGCAGCCCCAGCAGTGGGCGGGCTAGCTCTGGAAACACCATATATTTT. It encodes CASSPSSGRASSGNTIYF.

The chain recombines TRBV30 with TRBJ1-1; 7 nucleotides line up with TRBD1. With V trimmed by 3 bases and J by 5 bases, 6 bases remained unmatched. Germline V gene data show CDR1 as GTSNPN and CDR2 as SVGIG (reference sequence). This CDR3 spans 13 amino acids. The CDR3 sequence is CAWSPIRGTEAFF. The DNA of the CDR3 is TGTGCCTGGAGCCCCATCAGGGGGACTGAAGCTTTCTTT.

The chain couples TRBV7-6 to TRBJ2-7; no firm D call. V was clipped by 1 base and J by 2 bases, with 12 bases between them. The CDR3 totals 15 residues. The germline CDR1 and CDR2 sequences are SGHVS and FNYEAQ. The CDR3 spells CASSLEAGPTYEQYF. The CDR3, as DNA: TGTGCCAGCAGCTTAGAGGCCGGGCCGACCTACGAGCAGTACTTC.

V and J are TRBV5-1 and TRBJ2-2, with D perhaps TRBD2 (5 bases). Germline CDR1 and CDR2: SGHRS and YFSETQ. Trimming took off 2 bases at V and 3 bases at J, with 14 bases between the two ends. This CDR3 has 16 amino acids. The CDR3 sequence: CASSLGLTWDTGELFF. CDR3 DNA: TGCGCCAGCAGCTTAGGACTGACCTGGGACACCGGGGAGCTGTTTTTT.

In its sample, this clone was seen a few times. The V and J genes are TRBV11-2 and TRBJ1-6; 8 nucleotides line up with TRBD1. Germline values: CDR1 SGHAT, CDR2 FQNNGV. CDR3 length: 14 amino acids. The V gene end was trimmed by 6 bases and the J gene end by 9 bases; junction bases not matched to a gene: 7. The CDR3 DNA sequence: TGTGCCAGCAGTACACAGGGGGTGGGTTCACCCCTCCACTTT. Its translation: CASSTQGVGSPLHF.

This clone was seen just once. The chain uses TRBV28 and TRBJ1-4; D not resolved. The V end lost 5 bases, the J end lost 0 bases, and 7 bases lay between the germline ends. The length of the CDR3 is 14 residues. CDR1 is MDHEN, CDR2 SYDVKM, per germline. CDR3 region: CASSRRPTNEKLFF. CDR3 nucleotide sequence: TGTGCCAGCAGTAGAAGACCAACTAATGAAAAACTGTTTTTT.

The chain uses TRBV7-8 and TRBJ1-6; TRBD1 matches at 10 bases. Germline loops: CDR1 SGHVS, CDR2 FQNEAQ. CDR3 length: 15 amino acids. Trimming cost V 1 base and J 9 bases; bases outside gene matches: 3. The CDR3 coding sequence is TGTGCCAGCAGCTTAGGGGGGACAGGGGTTTCACCCCTCCACTTT. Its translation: CASSLGGTGVSPLHF.

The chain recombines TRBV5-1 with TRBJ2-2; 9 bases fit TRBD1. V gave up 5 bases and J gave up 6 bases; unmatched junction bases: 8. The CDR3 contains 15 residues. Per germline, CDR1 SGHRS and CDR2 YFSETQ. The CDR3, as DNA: TGCGCCAGCAGTAGGGGACAGGGAGGTGCCGGGGAGCTGTTTTTT. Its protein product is CASSRGQGGAGELFF. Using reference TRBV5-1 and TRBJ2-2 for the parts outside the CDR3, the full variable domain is KAGVTQTPRYLIKTRGQQVTLSCSPISGHRSVSWYQQTPGQGLQFLFEYFSETQRNKGNFPGRFSGRQFSNSRSEMNVSTLELGDSALYLCASSRGQGGAGELFFGEGSRLTVL.